This T cell receptor beta chain came from a study of control samples from healthy donors and cancer patients. This clone was detected once. The V gene lost 5 bases and the J gene lost 4 bases, with 11 bases spanning the gap. This CDR3 region has 13 residues. Germline-derived CDR1 and CDR2 are MNHEY and SVGAGI. Using immunoSEQ multiplex PCR, the repertoire was profiled, and TCRdb retains in-frame clones only, with some absent. The table has 110,000 to 150,000 clones, approximately 92% seen once. The source of this sequence is a man in his thirties or forties in good health. The sequencing sample was made of blood. The chain employs TRBV6-5 and TRBJ1-2; no firm D call. The CDR3 nucleotides are TGTGCCAGCAGTACGACCGGAGTCTATGGCTACACCTTC. Encoded protein: CASSTTGVYGYTF.